The 20 T cell receptor beta chains below were found in one sample sequenced in a study of shared clonotypes between healthy human individuals. The naive CD8 fraction comprised CD45RO-negative cells positively selected for CCR7 and excluded terminally differentiated effector memory CD45RA+ cells. This table comes from immunoSEQ multiplex PCR, and its TCRdb copy is limited to in-frame clones, with some not included. The data contain some 2,000,000 clones, about 95% of them singletons. The sample comprised naive CD8+ T cells sorted from blood. Source of these receptors: a young man in good health.

This clone has just a few counts. The chain couples TRBV18 to TRBJ1-5, with 7 bases identical to TRBD1. The CDR3 runs to 13 residues. Per germline, CDR1 KGHSH and CDR2 LQKENI. V lost 3 bases and J lost 12; bases outside the gene matches: 8. CDR3 residues: CASSPIPQGLQHF. CDR3 nucleotide sequence: TGTGCCAGCTCACCGATCCCACAGGGGCTCCAGCATTTT.

This chain links TRBV4-1 with TRBJ1-5; D gene ambiguous. Germline lookup yields CDR1 MGHRA and CDR2 YSYEKL. The CDR3 length is 15 residues. Deletions cut 1 base from V and 2 bases from J, with 9 bases between. For the CDR3, the DNA is TGCGCCAGCAGCCAAGCGCAGTTCGGCAATCAGCCCCAGCATTTT. It translates to CASSQAQFGNQPQHF.

The rearrangement uses TRBV7-9 and TRBJ2-7; D may be TRBD1 or TRBD2 (6 bases each). This CDR3 contains 12 residues. Per germline, CDR1 SEHNR and CDR2 FQNEAQ (reference sequence). V gave up 7 bases and J gave up 7 bases, with 14 bases separating them. This chain's CDR3 is CASNPEGGEQYF. CDR3 nucleotide sequence: TGTGCCAGCAACCCCGAAGGGGGGGAGCAGTACTTC.

The genes are TRBV9 and TRBJ1-1; D is ambiguous. The CDR3 length is 15 residues. From germline, CDR1 is SGDLS and CDR2 YYNGEE. Trimming removed 0 bases at V and 1 base at J, with 10 bases between. CDR3 in DNA: TGTGCCAGCAGCGTAGTCTTGCGGGGGAACACTGAAGCTTTCTTT. Its protein is CASSVVLRGNTEAFF.

The genes are TRBV6-5 and TRBJ2-3; 7 nucleotides align to TRBD2. The V and J ends lost 2 bases and 6 bases, in that order; junction bases with no gene match: 8. This CDR3 region has 15 residues. The germline V gene encodes CDR1 MNHEY and CDR2 SVGAGI. The CDR3 loop reads CASSYGGGPRDTQYF. The DNA of the CDR3 is TGTGCCAGCAGTTACGGGGGAGGGCCTCGGGATACGCAGTATTTT.

Remarks on this clone: Other DNA sequences within the sample encode an identical CDR3. V gene TRBV14 combines with J gene TRBJ1-5; D not resolved. The CDR3 is 13 residues long. The germline V and J ends were trimmed by 0 bases and 7 bases, with 7 bases remaining between them. Germline lookup yields CDR1 SGHDN and CDR2 FVKESK. DNA for the CDR3: TGTGCCAGCAGCCAAGATCTGGACCAGCCCCAGCATTTT. Translation: CASSQDLDQPQHF.

This clone was seen a single time. This chain uses TRBV27 with TRBJ2-1; the D gene is possibly TRBD1 (6 bases). This CDR3 contains 12 residues. CDR1 MNHEY and CDR2 SMNVEV come from the germline V gene (reference sequence). V lost 4 bases, J lost 5 bases, and 6 bases lay in between. This chain's CDR3 is CASSSGDNEQFF. The CDR3 DNA is TGTGCCAGCAGTTCAGGGGACAATGAGCAGTTCTTC.

This sequence joins TRBV7-9 and TRBJ2-2; perhaps TRBD1 as D (6 bases). V lost 8 bases, J lost 2 bases, and 9 bases lay in between. This CDR3 contains 13 residues. CDR1 is SEHNR and CDR2 is FQNEAQ in the germline V gene (reference sequence). CDR3 protein: CASDRKNTGELFF. Here the CDR3 DNA reads TGTGCCAGCGACAGGAAAAACACCGGGGAGCTGTTTTTT.

As to this clone: Distinct nucleotide sequences in the sample also encode this CDR3. The V and J genes are TRBV27 and TRBJ2-7; 9 bases map to TRBD1. The CDR3 sequence is 15 residues long. Trimming cost V 4 bases and J 4 bases; bases outside gene matches: 8. The germline V gene encodes CDR1 MNHEY and CDR2 SMNVEV (reference sequence). The CDR3 DNA sequence: TGTGCCAGCAGTTCCCCGGGACAGGGAACGTACGAGCAGTACTTC. It yields the protein CASSSPGQGTYEQYF.

The count of this clone is one. The chain has TRBV19 and TRBJ2-1, with a possible D match to TRBD2 (6 bases). V was pared by 3 bases and J by 4 bases, with 19 bases between. Germline V gene data show CDR1 as LNHDA and CDR2 as SQIVND (reference sequence). This CDR3 spans 17 amino acids. The CDR3: CASSISLAGPSYNEQFF. CDR3 sequence (DNA): TGTGCCAGTAGTATCAGTCTGGCGGGACCCTCTTACAATGAGCAGTTCTTC.

The gene calls are TRBV30 and TRBJ2-1; D is ambiguous. CDR1 and CDR2 from the germline V gene are GTSNPN and SVGIG (reference sequence). Between the trimmed V and J ends, which lost 4 bases and 0 bases, there was a span of 10 bases. This CDR3 contains 14 residues. The CDR3 region is CAWTGFSSYNEQFF. As DNA, the CDR3 is TGTGCCTGGACTGGTTTTAGCTCCTACAATGAGCAGTTCTTC.

This clone was seen a single time. The J gene is TRBJ1-4, the V gene TRBV7-8; no clear D gene. The ends were cut back, 5 bases at V and 8 bases at J, with 15 bases in the middle. The CDR3 covers 14 residues. Germline CDR1 reads SGHVS; CDR2 reads FQNEAQ. The CDR3 loop reads CASSPLLEEEKLFF. CDR3 bases: TGTGCCAGCAGCCCCCTTCTCGAGGAGGAAAAACTGTTTTTT.

V and J are TRBV7-2 and TRBJ1-1, with D tentatively TRBD1 (6 bases). V gave up 3 bases and J gave up 4 bases, with 15 bases separating them. In germline, CDR1 is SGHTA, CDR2 FQGNSA. This CDR3 has 15 amino acids. This CDR3 reads CASSFNRVGATEAFF. The CDR3 DNA sequence: TGTGCCAGCAGCTTCAACAGGGTTGGGGCCACTGAAGCTTTCTTT.

This chain links TRBV7-8 with TRBJ2-7; 7 positions agree with TRBD2. This CDR3 has 15 residues. V was clipped by 4 bases and J by 3 bases; unmatched bases: 9. The germline CDR1 and CDR2 sequences are SGHVS and FQNEAQ. Written as DNA, the CDR3 is TGTGCCAGCAGCTGGAGCCGACTAGCAGACTACGAGCAGTACTTC. This translates into CASSWSRLADYEQYF.

This clone was found once. This chain connects TRBV5-8 to TRBJ2-3; D call uncertain. CDR1 is SGHTS, CDR2 YDEGEE, per germline. This CDR3 is built from 19 residues. With 0 bases removed from V and 0 bases from J, the gap between germline ends came to 20 bases. In DNA, the CDR3 is TGTGCCAGCAGCTTGGGGGCACTAATAGTGTCAACTAGCACAGATACGCAGTATTTT. This gives the protein CASSLGALIVSTSTDTQYF.

The CDR3 loop is CASSTRQGPGELFF. CDR3 in DNA: TGTGCCAGCAGTACCAGACAGGGGCCCGGGGAGCTGTTTTTT. The J gene is TRBJ2-2, the V gene TRBV6-5, with 8 bases that match TRBD1. J lost 6 bases, V lost 5 bases, and 5 bases had no gene match. The CDR3 runs to 14 residues. CDR1 and CDR2 (germline): MNHEY, SVGAGI.

Of note for this clone: Other nucleotide sequences in the sample specify the same CDR3. This chain links TRBV27 with TRBJ1-2; D is undetermined. Germline CDR1 reads MNHEY; CDR2 reads SMNVEV (reference sequence). The germline V and J ends were trimmed by 6 bases and 0 bases, with 11 bases remaining between them. This CDR3 has 14 amino acids. As DNA, the CDR3 is TGTGCCAGCAGCAGCCTTGGAGCTAACTATGGCTACACCTTC. It translates to CASSSLGANYGYTF.

The gene calls are TRBV19 and TRBJ2-7; tentative D call: TRBD2 (6 bases). The germline gives CDR1 LNHDA, CDR2 SQIVND (reference sequence). The CDR3 covers 13 residues. V was shortened by 1 base and J by 6 bases, with 10 bases between the two germline ends. The CDR3 region has the DNA TGTGCCAGTAGTATAGCGGGAGATTTCGAGCAGTACTTC. Protein sequence: CASSIAGDFEQYF.

V usage is TRBV2 and J usage is TRBJ2-5, with 12 positions matching TRBD2. CDR3 size: 16 residues. The V gene end was trimmed by 4 bases and the J gene end by 5 bases; junction bases not matched to a gene: 8. The germline CDR1 and CDR2 sequences are SNHLY and FYNNEI. CDR3 in amino acids: CASSAPTSGGGETQYF. The CDR3 DNA is TGTGCCAGCAGTGCCCCGACTAGCGGGGGCGGTGAGACCCAGTACTTC. The full variable domain, with the rest looked up from reference TRBV2 and TRBJ2-5, is EPEVTQTPSHQVTQMGQEVILRCVPISNHLYFYWYRQILGQKVEFLVSFYNNEISEKSEIFDDQFSVERPDGSNFTLKIRSTKLEDSAMYFCASSAPTSGGGETQYFGPGTRLLVL.

V is TRBV4-1 and J is TRBJ2-7; 8 bases fit TRBD1. In germline, CDR1 is MGHRA, CDR2 YSYEKL. The CDR3 sequence is 16 residues long. Germline trimming cut 0 bases from V and 3 bases from J; bases unmatched to any gene: 7. CDR3 amino acids: CASSQDDRQGSYEQYF. The CDR3 nucleotides read TGCGCCAGCAGCCAAGATGATCGACAGGGGAGCTACGAGCAGTACTTC.